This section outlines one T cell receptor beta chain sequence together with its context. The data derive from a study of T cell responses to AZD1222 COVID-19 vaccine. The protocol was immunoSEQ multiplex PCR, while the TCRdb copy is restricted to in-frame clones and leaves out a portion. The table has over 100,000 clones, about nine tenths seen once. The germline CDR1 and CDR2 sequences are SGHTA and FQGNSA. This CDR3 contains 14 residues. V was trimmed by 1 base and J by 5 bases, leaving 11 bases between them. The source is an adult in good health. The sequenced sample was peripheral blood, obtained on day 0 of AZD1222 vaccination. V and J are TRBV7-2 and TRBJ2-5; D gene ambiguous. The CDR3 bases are TGTGCCAGCAGCTTAGAACGGAGTTCGGAGACCCAGTACTTC. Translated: CASSLERSSETQYF.